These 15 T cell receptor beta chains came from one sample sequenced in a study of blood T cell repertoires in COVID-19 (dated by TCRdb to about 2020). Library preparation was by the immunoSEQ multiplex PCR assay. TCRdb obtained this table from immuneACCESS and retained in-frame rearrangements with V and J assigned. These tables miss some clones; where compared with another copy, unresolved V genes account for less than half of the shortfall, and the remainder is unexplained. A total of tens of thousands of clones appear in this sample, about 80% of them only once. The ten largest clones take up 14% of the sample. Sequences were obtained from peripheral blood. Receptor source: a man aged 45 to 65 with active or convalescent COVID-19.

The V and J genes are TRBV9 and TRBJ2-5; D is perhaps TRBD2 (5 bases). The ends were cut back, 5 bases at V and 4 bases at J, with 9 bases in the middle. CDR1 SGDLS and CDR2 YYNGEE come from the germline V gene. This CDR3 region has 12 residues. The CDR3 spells CASSPGVETQYF. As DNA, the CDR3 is TGTGCCAGCAGTCCCGGGGTAGAGACCCAGTACTTC.

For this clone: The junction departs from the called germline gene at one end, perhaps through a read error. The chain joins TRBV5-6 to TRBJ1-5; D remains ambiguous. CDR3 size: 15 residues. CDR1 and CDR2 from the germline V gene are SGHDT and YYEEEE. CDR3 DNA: TGTGCCAGCACCTTGGGTTTCGGGGTGACTCAGCCCCAGCATTTT. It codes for CASTLGFGVTQPQHF. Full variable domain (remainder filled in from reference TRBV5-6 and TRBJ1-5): DAGVTQSPTHLIKTRGQQVTLRCSPKSGHDTVSWYQQALGQGPQFIFQYYEEEERQRGNFPDRFSGHQFPNYSSELNVNALLLGDSALYLCASTLGFGVTQPQHFGDGTRLSIL.

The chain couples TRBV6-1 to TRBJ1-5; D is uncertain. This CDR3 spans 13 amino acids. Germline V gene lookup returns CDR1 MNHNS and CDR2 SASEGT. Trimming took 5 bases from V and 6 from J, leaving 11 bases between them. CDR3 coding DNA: TGTGCCAGCAGTCAATCACTCGGTCAGCCCCAGCATTTT. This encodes CASSQSLGQPQHF.

Here the CDR3 DNA reads TGTGCCAGCAGTACTACCCAATTCGCAGATACGCAGTATTTT. It yields the protein CASSTTQFADTQYF. This chain connects TRBV2 to TRBJ2-3; D ambiguous. CDR3 size: 14 residues. Trimming stripped 5 bases from V and 4 bases from J, with 13 bases between. Germline loops: CDR1 SNHLY, CDR2 FYNNEI.

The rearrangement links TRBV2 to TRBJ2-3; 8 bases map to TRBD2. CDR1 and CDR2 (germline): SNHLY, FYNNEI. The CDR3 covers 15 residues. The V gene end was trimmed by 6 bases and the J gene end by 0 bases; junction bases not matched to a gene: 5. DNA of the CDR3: TGTGCCAGCAGGTGGACTAGCCTTAGCACAGATACGCAGTATTTT. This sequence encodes CASRWTSLSTDTQYF. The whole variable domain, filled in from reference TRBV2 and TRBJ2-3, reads EPEVTQTPSHQVTQMGQEVILRCVPISNHLYFYWYRQILGQKVEFLVSFYNNEISEKSEIFDDQFSVERPDGSNFTLKIRSTKLEDSAMYFCASRWTSLSTDTQYFGPGTRLTVL.

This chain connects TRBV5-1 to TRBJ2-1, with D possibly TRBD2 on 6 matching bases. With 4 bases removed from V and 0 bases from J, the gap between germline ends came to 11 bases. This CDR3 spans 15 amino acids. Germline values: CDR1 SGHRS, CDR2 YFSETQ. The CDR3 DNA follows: TGCGCCAGCAGCCCGGGACTGAGCTCCTACAATGAGCAGTTCTTC. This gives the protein CASSPGLSSYNEQFF.

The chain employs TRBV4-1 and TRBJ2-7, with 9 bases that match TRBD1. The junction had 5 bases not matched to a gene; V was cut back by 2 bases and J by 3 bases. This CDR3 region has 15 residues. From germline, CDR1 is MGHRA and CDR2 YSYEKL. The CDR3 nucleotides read TGCGCCAGCAGCCAATTCCCGGGACAGGGCTACGAGCAGTACTTC. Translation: CASSQFPGQGYEQYF.

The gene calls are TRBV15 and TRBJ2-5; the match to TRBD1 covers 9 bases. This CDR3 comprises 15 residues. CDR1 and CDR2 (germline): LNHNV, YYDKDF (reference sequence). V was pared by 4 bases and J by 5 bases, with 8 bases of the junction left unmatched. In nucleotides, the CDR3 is TGTGCCACCAGCAAACCGGGACAGGGCGGGGAGACCCAGTACTTC. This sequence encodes CATSKPGQGGETQYF.

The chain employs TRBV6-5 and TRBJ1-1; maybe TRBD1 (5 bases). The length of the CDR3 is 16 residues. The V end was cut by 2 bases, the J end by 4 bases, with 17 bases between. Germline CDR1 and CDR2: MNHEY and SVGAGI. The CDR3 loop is CASSYQTLRGGTEAFF. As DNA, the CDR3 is TGTGCCAGCAGTTACCAGACGCTCCGGGGGGGCACTGAAGCTTTCTTT.

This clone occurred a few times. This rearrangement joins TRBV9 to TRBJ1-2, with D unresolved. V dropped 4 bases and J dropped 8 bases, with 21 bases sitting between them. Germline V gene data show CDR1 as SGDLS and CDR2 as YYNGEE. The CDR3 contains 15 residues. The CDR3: CASSPRETRRFGYTF. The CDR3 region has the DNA TGTGCCAGCAGCCCCCGGGAGACGAGGCGGTTCGGCTACACCTTC.

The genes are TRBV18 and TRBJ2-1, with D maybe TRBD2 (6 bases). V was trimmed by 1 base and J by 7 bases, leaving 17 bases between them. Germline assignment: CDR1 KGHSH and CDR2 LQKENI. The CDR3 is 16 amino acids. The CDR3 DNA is TGTGCCAGCTCACCACGCGCGTGGGAGGTCTATAATGAGCAGTTCTTC. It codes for CASSPRAWEVYNEQFF.

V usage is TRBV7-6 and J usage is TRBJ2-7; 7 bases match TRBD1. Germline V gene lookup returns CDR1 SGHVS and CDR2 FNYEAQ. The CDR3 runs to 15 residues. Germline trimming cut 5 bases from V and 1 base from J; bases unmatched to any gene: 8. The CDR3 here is CASSAGTATSYEQYF. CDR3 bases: TGTGCCAGCAGCGCCGGGACAGCCACATCCTACGAGCAGTACTTC.

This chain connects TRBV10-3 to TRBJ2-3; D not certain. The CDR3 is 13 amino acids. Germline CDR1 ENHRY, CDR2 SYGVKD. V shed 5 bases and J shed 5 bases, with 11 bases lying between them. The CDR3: CAISLGSGDTQYF. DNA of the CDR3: TGTGCCATCAGTCTAGGTTCGGGAGATACGCAGTATTTT.

CDR3 protein: CAISDSGTGDNEQFF. Written as DNA, the CDR3 is TGTGCCATCAGTGATTCCGGGACAGGGGATAATGAGCAGTTCTTC. The chain carries TRBV10-3 and TRBJ2-1, with 10 bases lining up with TRBD1. V lost 3 bases to trimming and J lost 7 bases; unmatched junction nucleotides: 6. The CDR3 runs 15 residues. Per germline, CDR1 ENHRY and CDR2 SYGVKD.

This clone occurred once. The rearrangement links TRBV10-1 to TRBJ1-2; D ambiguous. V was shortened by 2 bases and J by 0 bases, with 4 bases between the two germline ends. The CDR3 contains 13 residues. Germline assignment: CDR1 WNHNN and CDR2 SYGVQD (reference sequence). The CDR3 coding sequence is TGCGCCAGCAGTGAGACAGCTAACTATGGCTACACCTTC. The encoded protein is CASSETANYGYTF.